The 15 T cell receptor beta chains given below trace back to one sample, sequenced in a study of T cell repertoires in cytomegalovirus infection. The antigens of these receptors remain unknown. One entry per CDR3 protein, called by TCRdb with MiXCR from the reads. Of some 800,000 distinct CDR3 sequences listed, around 29% are singletons. Sequenced material: cultured CD8+ T cells from PBMCs, taken from culture after CMV antigen stimulation. These receptors originate from a human donor in good health (CMV status not recorded). Some clones in this sample may be carry-over from other donors' samples.

This clonotype is termed medium-sized (0.01 to 0.1%). The chain is built from TRBV7-9 and TRBJ2-2, with D unclear. The CDR3 is 16 amino acids. V gave up 4 bases and J gave up 1 base, with 13 bases separating them. Germline CDR1 SEHNR, CDR2 FQNEAQ (reference sequence). The CDR3: CASSSQRALNTGELFF. The DNA for the CDR3 is TGTGCCAGCAGCTCCCAGCGAGCCCTGAACACCGGGGAGCTGTTTTTT. Full variable domain (outside the CDR3, taken from reference TRBV7-9 and TRBJ2-2): DTGVSQNPRHKITKRGQNVTFRCDPISEHNRLYWYRQTLGQGPEFLTYFQNEAQLEKSRLLSDRFSAERPKGSFSTLEIQRTEQGDSAMYLCASSSQRALNTGELFFGEGSRLTVL.

The chain couples TRBV11-2 to TRBJ2-2; D ambiguous. Germline V lookup: CDR1 SGHAT, CDR2 FQNNGV. CDR3 length: 14 amino acids. V lost 7 bases and J 5 bases, leaving 14 bases between the germline ends. The CDR3 is CASTPTSRTGELFF. CDR3 in DNA: TGTGCCAGCACCCCGACCTCACGTACCGGGGAGCTGTTTTTT.

The chain has TRBV11-2 and TRBJ2-1; D uncertain. Germline loops: CDR1 SGHAT, CDR2 FQNNGV. Trimming stripped 2 bases from V and 7 bases from J, with 9 bases between. There are 13 residues in the CDR3. CDR3 in DNA: TGTGCCAGCAGCTTATTGTCGGCGAATGAGCAGTTCTTC. It encodes CASSLLSANEQFF.

The chain is built from TRBV12-3 or TRBV12-4 and TRBJ2-1, with D perhaps assigned TRBD1 or TRBD2 (5 bases each). This CDR3 comprises 13 residues. V dropped 3 bases and J dropped 7 bases, with 10 bases sitting between them. CDR3 in DNA: TGTGCCAGCAGTTTTGGGACCCTTAATGAGCAGTTCTTC. Amino acids: CASSFGTLNEQFF.

Many counts were recorded for this clonotype. For the CDR3, the DNA is TGTGCCAGCAGCCCGGGACTAGCGGGGGAGGATACTCGGAACGGATACGAGCAGTACTTC. Translated: CASSPGLAGEDTRNGYEQYF. The chain recombines TRBV7-8 with TRBJ2-7; 14 bases map to TRBD2. This CDR3 has 20 amino acids. The junction had 19 bases not matched to a gene; V was cut back by 5 bases and J by 4 bases. Looked up from germline, CDR1 is SGHVS and CDR2 is FQNEAQ.

Many counts were recorded for this clonotype. The V call is TRBV27, the J call TRBJ1-5; tentative D call: TRBD1 (6 bases). CDR3 length: 16 amino acids. Germline V CDR1 and CDR2: MNHEY, SMNVEV (reference sequence). Trimming shortened V by 0 bases and J by 0 bases, and 9 bases separated the two germline ends. The chain's CDR3 is CASSLSGGYSNQPQHF. In nucleotides, the CDR3 is TGTGCCAGCAGTTTATCAGGGGGATATAGCAATCAGCCCCAGCATTTT.

J is TRBJ2-1 and V is TRBV29-1, with no clear D. The CDR3 has 14 residues. The V gene's germline CDR1 is SQVTM and CDR2 ANQGSEA. Trimming removed 4 bases from V and 0 bases from J, with 10 bases in between. In DNA, the CDR3 is TGCAGCGTTGTACCCTCCCGCTCCTACAATGAGCAGTTCTTC. Translation: CSVVPSRSYNEQFF.

This sequence joins TRBV10-3 and TRBJ2-1, with 11 bases identical to TRBD1. V was clipped by 5 bases and J by 7 bases; unmatched bases: 4. This CDR3 is built from 14 residues. Germline lookup yields CDR1 ENHRY and CDR2 SYGVKD. The CDR3 DNA follows: TGTGCCATCAGTTCTGGACAGGGGGCAAATGAGCAGTTCTTC. This gives the protein CAISSGQGANEQFF.

The chain employs TRBV10-1 and TRBJ2-5; no definite D call. V was trimmed by 2 bases and J by 4 bases, leaving 11 bases between them. The length of the CDR3 is 14 residues. CDR1 and CDR2 from the germline V gene are WNHNN and SYGVQD (reference sequence). For the CDR3, the DNA is TGCGCCAGCAGTGAGGGCCCGCCGGGAGAGACCCAGTACTTC. This encodes CASSEGPPGETQYF.

This rearrangement joins TRBV6-9 to TRBJ2-7, with TRBD1 matching over 9 bases. V dropped 3 bases and J dropped 2; count of bases not matched to a gene: 2. The CDR3 loop spans 14 amino acids. The germline gives CDR1 MNHGY, CDR2 SVAAGI. Written as DNA, the CDR3 is TGTGCCAGCAGTTACGGGACAGGGACCTACGAGCAGTACGTC. Translating it yields CASSYGTGTYEQYV.

CDR3: CASSLMAGGDYGYTF. DNA for the CDR3: TGTGCCAGCAGTTTAATGGCAGGCGGCGACTATGGCTACACCTTC. This rearrangement joins TRBV28 to TRBJ1-2; D not certain. With 2 bases removed from V and 3 bases from J, the gap between germline ends came to 13 bases. Germline-derived CDR1 and CDR2 are MDHEN and SYDVKM. The CDR3 is 15 amino acids.

There are a few counts of this clonotype. The J gene is TRBJ2-1, the V gene TRBV6-2 or TRBV6-3, with 7 bases that match TRBD2. The CDR3 consists of 15 residues. The germline V gene encodes CDR1 MNHEY and CDR2 SVGEGT. J was trimmed by 0 bases and V by 7 bases; bases with no gene match: 6. CDR3 nucleotide sequence: TGTGCCAGCAACTATATAGCGGGCTCCTACAATGAGCAGTTCTTC. Amino acids: CASNYIAGSYNEQFF.

This chain joins TRBV18 and TRBJ1-1, with TRBD1 matching over 7 bases. Germline loops: CDR1 KGHSH, CDR2 LQKENI. V lost 6 bases to trimming and J lost 2 bases; unmatched junction nucleotides: 9. This CDR3 is built from 15 residues. This chain's CDR3 is CASSLDRDHNTEAFF. In DNA, the CDR3 is TGTGCCAGCTCTCTCGACAGGGATCATAACACTGAAGCTTTCTTT.

The chain is built from TRBV27 and TRBJ2-4, with 10 nucleotides matching TRBD1. Germline CDR1 MNHEY, CDR2 SMNVEV (reference sequence). This CDR3 has 16 amino acids. The J segment lost 7 bases and the V segment lost 2 bases, leaving 8 bases of the junction unmatched. CDR3 protein: CASSLGPGQGSNIQYF. The CDR3 nucleotides read TGTGCCAGCAGTTTAGGACCGGGACAGGGGTCTAACATTCAGTACTTC.

The chain couples TRBV10-3 to TRBJ2-7; tentative D call: TRBD2 (6 bases). Germline CDR1 ENHRY, CDR2 SYGVKD. Trimming took off 0 bases at V and 11 bases at J, with 11 bases between the two ends. The CDR3 runs to 12 residues. The CDR3 protein is CAISESGGIKYF. CDR3 bases: TGTGCCATCAGTGAGTCTGGAGGGATCAAGTACTTC.